This T cell receptor (beta chain) came from a study of PD-1 blockade in classical Hodgkin lymphoma. Here immunoSEQ multiplex PCR was the method, and the copy in TCRdb shows in-frame clones only, minus some. The data hold about 26,000 clones, with almost 85% observed a single time. Germline-derived CDR1 and CDR2 are SGHTA and FQGNSA. The CDR3 spans 15 residues. V was pared by 0 bases and J by 7 bases, with 15 bases between. All patients relapsed after autologous stem cell transplantation, and brentuximab vedotin exposure varied. This clonotype originated in a human donor with classical Hodgkin lymphoma. Sequencing was performed on peripheral blood mononuclear cells (PBMCs), taken before the second cycle of nivolumab. The genes are TRBV7-2 and TRBJ1-2; TRBD1 might be the D (5 bases). CDR3 coding DNA: TGTGCCAGCAGCTTAGCTACCTCCGGGGCAAGTGGCTACACCTTC. Its translation is CASSLATSGASGYTF.